This entry lists 22 T cell receptor beta chains sequenced from one sample in a study of low-dose radiotherapy and immunotherapy resistance in tumors. TRAV- and TRBV-specific primers were used for first-strand cDNA, which covered alpha and beta chains. PCR amplification of the TCRs was performed with Phusion for 20 PCR cycles, and it relied on a constant-region primer together with a V-primer adapter. TCRdb used MiXCR to reprocess the reads, holding one entry per CDR3 protein. Of about 16,000 distinct CDR3 sequences listed, over 65% are singletons. These TCRs come from a human donor with advanced metastatic prostate, ovarian, gallbladder or colorectal cancer (not recorded which). This table probably holds off-target reads from a library built for another chain.

The V call is TRBV12-3 or TRBV12-4, the J call TRBJ2-1; TRBD2 agrees at 13 bases. The CDR3 sequence is 15 residues long. With V trimmed by 6 bases and J by 4 bases, 3 bases remained unmatched. The CDR3 sequence is CASSTGLAGYNEQFF. In nucleotides, the CDR3 is TGTGCCAGCAGCACGGGACTAGCGGGGTACAATGAGCAGTTCTTC.

The rearrangement joins TRBV12-3 or TRBV12-4 to TRBJ1-6, with 7 bases fitting TRBD1. There are 15 residues in the CDR3. With V trimmed by 6 bases and J by 10 bases, 12 bases remained unmatched. CDR3 in amino acids: CASSEARQGGSPLHF. CDR3 bases: TGTGCCAGCAGCGAAGCCCGACAGGGAGGCTCACCCCTCCACTTT.

The CDR3 nucleotides read TGTGCCAGTAGTATAGGCCCGAGGTGGGTCGAGCAGTACTTC. Its translation: CASSIGPRWVEQYF. The genes are TRBV19 and TRBJ2-7; D is unclear. This CDR3 comprises 14 residues. The germline V gene has CDR1 LNHDA and CDR2 SQIVND (reference sequence). The V end lost 1 base, the J end lost 6 bases, and 13 bases lay between the germline ends.

This rearrangement joins TRBV12-3 or TRBV12-4 to TRBJ2-3, with D possibly matching TRBD2 (6 bases). The CDR3 length is 16 residues. The V gene lost 7 bases and the J gene lost 2 bases, with 19 bases spanning the gap. The chain's CDR3 is CASTVGGWSATDTQYF. The CDR3 DNA follows: TGTGCCAGCACCGTGGGGGGTTGGTCGGCCACAGATACGCAGTATTTT.

The V and J genes are TRBV5-4 and TRBJ2-7; 7 nucleotides match TRBD1. The CDR3 extends over 15 amino acids. Trimming cost V 0 bases and J 3 bases; bases outside gene matches: 6. Germline CDR1 SGHNT, CDR2 YYREEE (reference sequence). As DNA, the CDR3 is TGTGCCAGCAGCTTGGCAGGCAGGGGGTTCTACGAGCAGTACTTC. Its translation: CASSLAGRGFYEQYF.

The genes are TRBV5-1 and TRBJ2-1, with 11 positions matching TRBD2. Per germline, CDR1 SGHRS and CDR2 YFSETQ. The J segment lost 6 bases and the V segment lost 4 bases, leaving 3 bases of the junction unmatched. The CDR3 loop spans 14 amino acids. DNA of the CDR3: TGCGCCAGCAGCCCGGGACTAGCGGCCAATGAGCAGTTCTTC. Residues: CASSPGLAANEQFF.

The chain has TRBV6-8 and TRBJ2-7, with D maybe TRBD1 (7 bases). Looked up from germline, CDR1 is MNHGY and CDR2 is SAAAGT. The CDR3 runs 14 residues. Trimming took 4 bases from V and 6 from J, leaving 16 bases between them. The CDR3 nucleotides read TGTGCCAGCAGTTTCGGGCAGGGGGGTGTCGAGCAGTACTTC. Translation gives CASSFGQGGVEQYF.

This sequence joins TRBV24-1 and TRBJ2-2; 8 bases are a match to TRBD2. Germline V gene data show CDR1 as KGHDR and CDR2 as SFDVKD. V gave up 7 bases and J gave up 5 bases; unmatched junction bases: 11. CDR3 length: 16 amino acids. The DNA of the CDR3 is TGTGCCACCAGCCCCGGGACTAGAATGGGAACCGGGGAGCTGTTTTTT. Residues: CATSPGTRMGTGELFF.

V usage is TRBV19 and J usage is TRBJ2-1; no definite D call. This CDR3 comprises 13 residues. V lost 0 bases, J lost 10 bases, and 10 bases lay in between. The germline CDR1 and CDR2 sequences are LNHDA and SQIVND (reference sequence). The CDR3 DNA reads as TGTGCCAGTAGTATAGATCTAATCGTCGAGCAGTTCTTC. Translated: CASSIDLIVEQFF. Variable domain in full (rest from reference TRBV19 and TRBJ2-1): DGGITQSPKYLFRKEGQNVTLSCEQNLNHDAMYWYRQDPGQGLRLIYYSQIVNDFQKGDIAEGYSVSREKKESFPLTVTSAQKNPTAFYLCASSIDLIVEQFFGPGTRLTVL.

The rearrangement links TRBV2 to TRBJ2-4, with D maybe TRBD1 (5 bases). With 0 bases removed from V and 2 bases from J, the gap between germline ends came to 11 bases. This CDR3 spans 16 amino acids. The germline V gene encodes CDR1 SNHLY and CDR2 FYNNEI. This CDR3 is CASSEAATGTKNIQYF. DNA of the CDR3: TGTGCCAGCAGTGAAGCAGCCACAGGAACCAAAAACATTCAGTACTTC.

The chain couples TRBV28 to TRBJ1-4; 7 nucleotides match TRBD1. V was clipped by 4 bases and J by 3 bases; unmatched bases: 17. The CDR3 totals 19 residues. Germline values: CDR1 MDHEN, CDR2 SYDVKM. CDR3 in amino acids: CASSSPFRAGGLSNEKLFF. CDR3 coding DNA: TGTGCCAGCAGTTCCCCTTTTCGGGCAGGGGGGCTCTCTAATGAAAAACTGTTTTTT.

This chain joins TRBV28 and TRBJ2-3; D gene uncertain. V was pared by 5 bases and J by 11 bases, with 29 bases between. Germline CDR1 and CDR2: MDHEN and SYDVKM. The CDR3 has 17 amino acids. CDR3 coding DNA: TGTGCCAGCAGTGAAATGCTTGGCCCAGGCGCCCCTTCGGGGCAGTATTTT. Protein product: CASSEMLGPGAPSGQYF.

This clonotype was seen only a few times. The chain couples TRBV24-1 to TRBJ1-1, with a possible D match to TRBD1 (6 bases). The CDR3 has 13 residues. V was shortened by 7 bases and J by 2 bases, with 10 bases between the two germline ends. From germline, CDR1 is KGHDR and CDR2 SFDVKD. In DNA, the CDR3 is TGTGCCACCAGGGGGGACATTAACACTGAAGCTTTCTTT. Translating gives CATRGDINTEAFF.

The genes are TRBV12-3 or TRBV12-4 and TRBJ1-1; D gene uncertain. V was clipped by 5 bases and J by 1 base, with 8 bases between them. The CDR3 spans 13 residues. CDR3 sequence reads: CASSAGPNTEAFF. Here the CDR3 DNA reads TGTGCCAGCAGTGCCGGACCGAACACTGAAGCTTTCTTT.

This sequence joins TRBV5-1 and TRBJ2-7, with D possibly TRBD1 on 5 matching bases. Germline values: CDR1 SGHRS, CDR2 YFSETQ. This CDR3 comprises 13 residues. V lost 3 bases to trimming and J lost 4 bases, with 11 bases between them. The CDR3 is CASSSQGTYEQYF. The CDR3 nucleotides read TGCGCCAGCAGCTCCCAGGGAACTTACGAGCAGTACTTC.

The chain carries TRBV1 and TRBJ1-2. TRBV1 is termed a pseudogene. This CDR3 has 15 residues. CDR3 sequence (DNA): TGCGCCAGCAGCCAAGAGCCAGCTTTTAACTATGGCTACACCTTC. The encoded protein is CASSQEPAFNYGYTF.

A single count supports this clonotype. The J gene is TRBJ1-2, the V gene TRBV28; 7 bases are shared with TRBD1. CDR3 length: 15 amino acids. Germline loops: CDR1 MDHEN, CDR2 SYDVKM. Losses at the gene ends were 2 bases for V and 6 bases for J; bases not matched to a gene: 9. In nucleotides, the CDR3 is TGTGCCAGCAGTTTACGAATGACAGGGTTACATGGCTACACCTTC. Encoded protein: CASSLRMTGLHGYTF.

The chain is built from TRBV30 and TRBJ2-4, with TRBD1 matching over 8 bases. The CDR3 contains 16 residues. Germline CDR1 GTSNPN, CDR2 SVGIG (reference sequence). J gave up 4 bases and V 4 bases, and 12 bases lay outside the gene matches. CDR3 sequence reads: CAWTSTPRTGKNIQYF. CDR3 sequence (DNA): TGTGCCTGGACTTCGACCCCGCGGACAGGGAAAAACATTCAGTACTTC.

The genes are TRBV12-3 or TRBV12-4 and TRBJ2-3; unclear D gene. Trimming stripped 4 bases from V and 6 bases from J, with 11 bases between. The CDR3 is 13 amino acids. DNA of the CDR3: TGTGCCAGCAGTTACACCCTAGGGGATACGCAGTATTTT. It is translated as CASSYTLGDTQYF.

The chain couples TRBV29-1 to TRBJ2-6; no reliable D call. Trimming removed 4 bases at V and 4 bases at J, with 8 bases between. CDR3 length equals 13 residues. Per germline, CDR1 SQVTM and CDR2 ANQGSEA. The CDR3 nucleotides are TGCAGCGTTGGGTCTGGGGGGGCCAACGTCCTGACTTTC. Protein product: CSVGSGGANVLTF.

This clonotype was counted a single time. The genes are TRBV28 and TRBJ2-2; D gene ambiguous. Germline lookup yields CDR1 MDHEN and CDR2 SYDVKM. The CDR3 runs to 14 residues. Trimming left V 3 bases short and J 2 bases short, with 7 bases between. The CDR3 nucleotides read TGTGCCAGCAGTTTCGTGGGAAACACCGGGGAGCTGTTTTTT. Translation: CASSFVGNTGELFF.

This chain joins TRBV5-4 and TRBJ2-5; 9 bases align to TRBD2. The trim removed 2 bases at V and 2 bases at J, leaving 13 bases unmatched. Germline V gene lookup returns CDR1 SGHNT and CDR2 YYREEE (reference sequence). CDR3 length equals 18 residues. The chain's CDR3 is CASSFGGGAFTSQETQYF. CDR3 DNA: TGTGCCAGCAGCTTCGGCGGGGGGGCCTTTACCTCACAAGAGACCCAGTACTTC. Complete variable domain (other parts from reference TRBV5-4 and TRBJ2-5): ETGVTQSPTHLIKTRGQQVTLRCSSQSGHNTVSWYQQALGQGPQFIFQYYREEENGRGNFPPRFSGLQFPNYSSELNVNALELDDSALYLCASSFGGGAFTSQETQYFGPGTRLLVL.